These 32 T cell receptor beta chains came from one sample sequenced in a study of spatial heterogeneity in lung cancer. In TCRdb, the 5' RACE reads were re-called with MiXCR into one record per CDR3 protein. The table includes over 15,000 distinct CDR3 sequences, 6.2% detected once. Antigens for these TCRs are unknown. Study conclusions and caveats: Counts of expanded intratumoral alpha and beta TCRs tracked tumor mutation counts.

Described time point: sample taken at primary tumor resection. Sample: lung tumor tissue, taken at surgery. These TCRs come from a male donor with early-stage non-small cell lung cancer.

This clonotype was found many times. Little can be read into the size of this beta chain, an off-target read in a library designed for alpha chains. DNA for the CDR3: TGTGCCAGCAGTTCGATCCAGGGTCCCCTCTCAGATACGCAGTATTTT. Translation: CASSSIQGPLSDTQYF. The chain has TRBV12-3 or TRBV12-4 and TRBJ2-3; maybe TRBD1 (5 bases). The CDR3 length is 16 residues. V was cut by 4 bases and J by 4 bases, with 18 bases left in between.

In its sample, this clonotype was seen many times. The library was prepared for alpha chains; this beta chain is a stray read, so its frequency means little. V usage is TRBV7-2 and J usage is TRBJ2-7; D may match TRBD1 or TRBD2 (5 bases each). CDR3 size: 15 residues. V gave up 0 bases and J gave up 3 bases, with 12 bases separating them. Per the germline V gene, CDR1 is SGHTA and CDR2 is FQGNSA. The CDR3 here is CASSLAGTSYYEQYF. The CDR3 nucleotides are TGTGCCAGCAGCTTAGCGGGGACCTCCTACTACGAGCAGTACTTC.

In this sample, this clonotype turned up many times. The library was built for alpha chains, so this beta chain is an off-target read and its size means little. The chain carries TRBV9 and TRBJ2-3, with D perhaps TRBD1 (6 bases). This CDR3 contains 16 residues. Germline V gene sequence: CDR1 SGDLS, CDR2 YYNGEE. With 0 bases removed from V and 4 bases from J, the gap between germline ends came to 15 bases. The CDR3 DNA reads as TGTGCCAGCAGCGTAGCTTCTGGGGGCCTAGCAGATACGCAGTATTTT. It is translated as CASSVASGGLADTQYF.

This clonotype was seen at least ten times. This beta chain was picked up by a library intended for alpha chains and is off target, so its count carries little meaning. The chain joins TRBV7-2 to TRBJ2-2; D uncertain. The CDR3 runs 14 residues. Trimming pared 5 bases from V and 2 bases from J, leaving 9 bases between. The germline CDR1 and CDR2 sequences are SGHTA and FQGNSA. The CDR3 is CASSATRNTGELFF. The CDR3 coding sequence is TGTGCCAGCAGCGCGACTCGCAACACCGGGGAGCTGTTTTTT.

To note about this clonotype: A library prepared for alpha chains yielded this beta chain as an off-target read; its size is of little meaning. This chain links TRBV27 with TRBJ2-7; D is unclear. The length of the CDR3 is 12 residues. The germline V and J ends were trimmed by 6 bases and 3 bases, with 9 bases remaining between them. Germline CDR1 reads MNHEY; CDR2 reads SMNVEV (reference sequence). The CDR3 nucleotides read TGTGCCAGCAGAGGGCCCCTCTACGAGCAGTACTTC. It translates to CASRGPLYEQYF.

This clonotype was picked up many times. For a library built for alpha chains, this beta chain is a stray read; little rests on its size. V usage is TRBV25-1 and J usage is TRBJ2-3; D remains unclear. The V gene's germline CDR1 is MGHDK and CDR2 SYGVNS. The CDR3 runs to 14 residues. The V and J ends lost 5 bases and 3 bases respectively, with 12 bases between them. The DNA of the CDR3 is TGTGCCAGCAGTTGGGCTAGTCTTACAGATACGCAGTATTTT. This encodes CASSWASLTDTQYF.

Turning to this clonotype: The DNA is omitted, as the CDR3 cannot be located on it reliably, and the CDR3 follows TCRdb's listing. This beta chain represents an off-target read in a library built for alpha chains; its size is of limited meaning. The CDR3 reads CASSFYICSARGGRSYNEQFF. The rearrangement uses TRBV7-3 and TRBJ2-1; TRBD1 is the table's D call, not checked against the DNA. The CDR3 comprises 21 residues, both ends counted. Germline V gene data show CDR1 as SGHTA and CDR2 as FQGTGA.

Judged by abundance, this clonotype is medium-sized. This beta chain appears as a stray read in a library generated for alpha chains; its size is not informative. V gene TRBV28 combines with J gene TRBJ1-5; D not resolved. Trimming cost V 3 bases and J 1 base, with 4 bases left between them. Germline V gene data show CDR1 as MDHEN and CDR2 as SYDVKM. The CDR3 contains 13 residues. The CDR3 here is CASSLASNQPQHF. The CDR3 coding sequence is TGTGCCAGCAGTTTGGCCAGCAATCAGCCCCAGCATTTT.

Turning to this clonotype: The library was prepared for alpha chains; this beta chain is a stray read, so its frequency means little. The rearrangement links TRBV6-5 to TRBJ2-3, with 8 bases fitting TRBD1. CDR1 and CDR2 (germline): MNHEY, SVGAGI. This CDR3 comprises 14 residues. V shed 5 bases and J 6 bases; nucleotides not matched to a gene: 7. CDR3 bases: TGTGCCAGCAGTAAAAGGACAGGGACGGATACGCAGTATTTT. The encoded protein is CASSKRTGTDTQYF.

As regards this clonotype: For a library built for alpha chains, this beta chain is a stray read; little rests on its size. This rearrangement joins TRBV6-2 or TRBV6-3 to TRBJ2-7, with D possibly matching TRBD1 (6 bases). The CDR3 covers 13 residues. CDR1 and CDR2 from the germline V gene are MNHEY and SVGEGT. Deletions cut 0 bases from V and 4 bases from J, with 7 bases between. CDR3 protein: CASSYSRGYEQYF. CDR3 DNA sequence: TGTGCCAGCAGTTACTCGAGGGGGTACGAGCAGTACTTC.

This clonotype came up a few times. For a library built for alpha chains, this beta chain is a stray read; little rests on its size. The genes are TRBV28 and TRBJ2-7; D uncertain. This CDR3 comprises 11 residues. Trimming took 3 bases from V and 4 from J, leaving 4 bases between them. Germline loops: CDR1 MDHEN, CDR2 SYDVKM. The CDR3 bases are TGTGCCAGCAGTTTGGATTACGAGCAGTACTTC. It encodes CASSLDYEQYF. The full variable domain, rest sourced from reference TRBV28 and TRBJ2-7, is DVKVTQSSRYLVKRTGEKVFLECVQDMDHENMFWYRQDPGLGLRLIYFSYDVKMKEKGDIPEGYSVSREKKERFSLILESASTNQTSMYLCASSLDYEQYFGPGTRLTVT.

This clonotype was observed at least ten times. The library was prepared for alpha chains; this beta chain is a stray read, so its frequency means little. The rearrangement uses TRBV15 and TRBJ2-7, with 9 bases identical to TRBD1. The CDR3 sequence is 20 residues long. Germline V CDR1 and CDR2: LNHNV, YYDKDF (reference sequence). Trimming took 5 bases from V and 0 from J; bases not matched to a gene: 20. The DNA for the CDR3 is TGTGCCACCAGCGGGGAGAGGACAGGGGACCCTATATTTAGCTCCTACGAGCAGTACTTC. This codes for CATSGERTGDPIFSSYEQYF.

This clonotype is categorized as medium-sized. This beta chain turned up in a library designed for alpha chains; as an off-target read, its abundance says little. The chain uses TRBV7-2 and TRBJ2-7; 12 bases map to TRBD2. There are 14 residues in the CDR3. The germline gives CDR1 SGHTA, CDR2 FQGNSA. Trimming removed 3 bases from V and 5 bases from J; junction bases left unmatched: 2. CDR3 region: CASSFWTSGDEQYF. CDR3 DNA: TGTGCCAGCAGCTTCTGGACTAGCGGGGACGAGCAGTACTTC.

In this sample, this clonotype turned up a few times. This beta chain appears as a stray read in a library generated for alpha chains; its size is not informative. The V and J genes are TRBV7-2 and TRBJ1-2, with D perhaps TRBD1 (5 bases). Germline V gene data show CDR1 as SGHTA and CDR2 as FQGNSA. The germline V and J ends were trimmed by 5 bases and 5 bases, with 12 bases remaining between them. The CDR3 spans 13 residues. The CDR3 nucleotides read TGTGCCAGCAGCCGACAGTATGGTTATGGCTACACCTTC. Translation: CASSRQYGYGYTF.

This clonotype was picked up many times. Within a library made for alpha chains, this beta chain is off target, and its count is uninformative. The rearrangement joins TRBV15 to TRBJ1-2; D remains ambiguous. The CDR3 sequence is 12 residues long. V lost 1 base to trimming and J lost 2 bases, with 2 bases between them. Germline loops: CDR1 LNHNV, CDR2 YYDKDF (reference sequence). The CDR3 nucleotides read TGTGCCACCAGCAGAGCCAACTATGGCTACACCTTC. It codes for CATSRANYGYTF.

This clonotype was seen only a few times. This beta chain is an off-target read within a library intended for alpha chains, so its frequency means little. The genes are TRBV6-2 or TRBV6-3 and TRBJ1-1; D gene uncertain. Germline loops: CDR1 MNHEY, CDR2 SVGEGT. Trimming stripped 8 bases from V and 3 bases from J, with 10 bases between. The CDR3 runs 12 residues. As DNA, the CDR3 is TGTGCCAGCGGTCTCCAGTACACTGAAGCTTTCTTT. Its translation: CASGLQYTEAFF.

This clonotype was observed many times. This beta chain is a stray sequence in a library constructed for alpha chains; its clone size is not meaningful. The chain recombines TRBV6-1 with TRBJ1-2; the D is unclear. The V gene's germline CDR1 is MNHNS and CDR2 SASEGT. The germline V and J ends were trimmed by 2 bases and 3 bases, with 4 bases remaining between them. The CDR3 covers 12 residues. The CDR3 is CASSEQDYGYTF. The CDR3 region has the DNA TGTGCCAGCAGTGAACAGGACTATGGCTACACCTTC.

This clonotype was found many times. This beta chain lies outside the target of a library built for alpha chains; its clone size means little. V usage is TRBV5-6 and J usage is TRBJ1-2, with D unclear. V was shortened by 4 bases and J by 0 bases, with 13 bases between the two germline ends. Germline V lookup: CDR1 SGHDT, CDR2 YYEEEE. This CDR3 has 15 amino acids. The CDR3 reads CASSRSSDTNYGYTF. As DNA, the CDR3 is TGTGCCAGCAGCCGATCCAGCGACACTAACTATGGCTACACCTTC.

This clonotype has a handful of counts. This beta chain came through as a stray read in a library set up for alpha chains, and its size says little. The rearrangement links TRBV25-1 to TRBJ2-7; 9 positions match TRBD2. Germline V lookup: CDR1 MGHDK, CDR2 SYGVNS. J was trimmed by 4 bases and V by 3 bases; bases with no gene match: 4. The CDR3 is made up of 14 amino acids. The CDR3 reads CASSDPLAGYEQYF. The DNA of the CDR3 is TGTGCCAGCAGTGATCCCCTAGCGGGATACGAGCAGTACTTC.

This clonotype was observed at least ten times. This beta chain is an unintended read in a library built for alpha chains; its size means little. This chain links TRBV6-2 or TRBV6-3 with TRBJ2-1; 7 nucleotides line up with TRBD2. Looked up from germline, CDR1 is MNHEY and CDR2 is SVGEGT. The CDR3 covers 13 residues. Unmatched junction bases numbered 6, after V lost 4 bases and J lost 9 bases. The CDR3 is CASSSPAGVEQFF. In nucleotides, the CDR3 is TGTGCCAGCAGTTCCCCGGCGGGGGTTGAGCAGTTCTTC.

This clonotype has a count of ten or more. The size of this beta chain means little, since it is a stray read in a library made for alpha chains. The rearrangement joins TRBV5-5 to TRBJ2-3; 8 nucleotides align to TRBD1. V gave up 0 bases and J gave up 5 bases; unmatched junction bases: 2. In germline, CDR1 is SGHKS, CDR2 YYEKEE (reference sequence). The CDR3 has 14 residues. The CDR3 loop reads CASSLGQGQDTQYF. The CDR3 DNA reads TGTGCCAGCAGCTTGGGACAGGGGCAAGATACGCAGTATTTT.

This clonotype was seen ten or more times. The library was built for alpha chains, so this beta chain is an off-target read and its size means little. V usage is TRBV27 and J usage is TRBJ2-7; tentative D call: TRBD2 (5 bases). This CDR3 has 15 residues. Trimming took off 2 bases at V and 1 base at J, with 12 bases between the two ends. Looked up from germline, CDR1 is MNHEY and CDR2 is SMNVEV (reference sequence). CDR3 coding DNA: TGTGCCAGCAGTTTAAAGGGAGTGGGGTCCTACGAGCAGTACTTC. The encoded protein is CASSLKGVGSYEQYF.

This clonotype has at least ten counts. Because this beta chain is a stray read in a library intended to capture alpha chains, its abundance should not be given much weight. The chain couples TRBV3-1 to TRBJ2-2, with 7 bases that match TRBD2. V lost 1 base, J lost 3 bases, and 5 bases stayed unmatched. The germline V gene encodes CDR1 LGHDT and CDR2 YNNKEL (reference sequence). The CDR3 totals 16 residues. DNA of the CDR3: TGTGCCAGCAGCCAAGGGACGGGAGGCTACACCGGGGAGCTGTTTTTT. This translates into CASSQGTGGYTGELFF.

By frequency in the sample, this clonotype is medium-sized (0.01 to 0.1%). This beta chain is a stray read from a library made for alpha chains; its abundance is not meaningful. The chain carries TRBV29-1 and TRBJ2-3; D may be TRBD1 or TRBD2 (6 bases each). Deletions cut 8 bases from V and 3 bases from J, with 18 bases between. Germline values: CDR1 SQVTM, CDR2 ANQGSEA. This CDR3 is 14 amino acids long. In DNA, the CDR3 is TGCAGCCACACCGGAGGGGGGATTACAGATACGCAGTATTTT. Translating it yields CSHTGGGITDTQYF.

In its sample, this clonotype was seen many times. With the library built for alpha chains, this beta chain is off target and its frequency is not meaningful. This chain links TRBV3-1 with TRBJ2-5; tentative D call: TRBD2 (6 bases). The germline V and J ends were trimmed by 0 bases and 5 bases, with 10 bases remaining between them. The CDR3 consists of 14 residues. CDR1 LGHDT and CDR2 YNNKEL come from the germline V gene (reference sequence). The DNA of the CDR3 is TGTGCCAGCAGCCAAGATAACCTAGCGGAGACCCAGTACTTC. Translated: CASSQDNLAETQYF.

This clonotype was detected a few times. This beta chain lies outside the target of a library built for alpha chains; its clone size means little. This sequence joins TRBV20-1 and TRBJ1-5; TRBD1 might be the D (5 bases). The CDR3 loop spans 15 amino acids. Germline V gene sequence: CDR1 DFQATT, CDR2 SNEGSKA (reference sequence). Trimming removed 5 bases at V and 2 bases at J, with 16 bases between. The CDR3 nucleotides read TGCAGTGCTTCCGGGGGTCCGGGGGGCAATCAGCCCCAGCATTTT. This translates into CSASGGPGGNQPQHF.

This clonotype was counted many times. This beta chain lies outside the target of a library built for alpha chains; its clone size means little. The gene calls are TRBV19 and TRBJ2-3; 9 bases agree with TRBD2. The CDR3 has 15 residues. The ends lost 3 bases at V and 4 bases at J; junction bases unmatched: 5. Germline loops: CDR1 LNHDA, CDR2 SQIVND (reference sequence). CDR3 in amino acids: CASSIPGLASDTQYF. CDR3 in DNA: TGTGCCAGTAGTATCCCTGGACTAGCGTCAGATACGCAGTATTTT.

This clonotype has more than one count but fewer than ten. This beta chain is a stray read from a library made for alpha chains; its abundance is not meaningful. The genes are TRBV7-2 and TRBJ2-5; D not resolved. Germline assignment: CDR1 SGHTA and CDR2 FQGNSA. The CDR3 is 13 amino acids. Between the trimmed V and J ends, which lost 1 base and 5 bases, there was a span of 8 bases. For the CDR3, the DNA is TGTGCCAGCAGCTTAGTTTTTACGGAGACCCAGTACTTC. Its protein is CASSLVFTETQYF.

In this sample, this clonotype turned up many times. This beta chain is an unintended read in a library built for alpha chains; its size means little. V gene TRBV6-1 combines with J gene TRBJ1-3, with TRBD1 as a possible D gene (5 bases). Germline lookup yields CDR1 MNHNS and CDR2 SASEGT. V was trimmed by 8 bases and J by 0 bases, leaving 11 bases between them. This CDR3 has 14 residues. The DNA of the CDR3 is TGTGCCAGCTCCGCCGGGGGCTCTGGAAACACCATATATTTT. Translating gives CASSAGGSGNTIYF.

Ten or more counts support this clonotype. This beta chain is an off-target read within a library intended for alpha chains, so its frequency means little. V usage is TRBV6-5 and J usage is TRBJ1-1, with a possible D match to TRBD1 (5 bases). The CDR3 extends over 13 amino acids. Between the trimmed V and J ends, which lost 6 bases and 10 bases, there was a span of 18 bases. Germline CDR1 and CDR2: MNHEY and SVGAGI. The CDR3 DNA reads TGTGCCAGCAGCACGAGGACACCTCAGGTAGCTTTCTTT. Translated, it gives CASSTRTPQVAFF.

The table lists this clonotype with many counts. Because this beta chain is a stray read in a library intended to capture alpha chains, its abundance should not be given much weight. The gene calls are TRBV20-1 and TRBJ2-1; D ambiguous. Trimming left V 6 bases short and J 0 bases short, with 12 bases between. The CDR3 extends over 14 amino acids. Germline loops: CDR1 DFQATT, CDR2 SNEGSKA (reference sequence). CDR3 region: CSAIRPSSYNEQFF. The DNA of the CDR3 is TGCAGTGCCATCCGACCTAGCTCCTACAATGAGCAGTTCTTC.

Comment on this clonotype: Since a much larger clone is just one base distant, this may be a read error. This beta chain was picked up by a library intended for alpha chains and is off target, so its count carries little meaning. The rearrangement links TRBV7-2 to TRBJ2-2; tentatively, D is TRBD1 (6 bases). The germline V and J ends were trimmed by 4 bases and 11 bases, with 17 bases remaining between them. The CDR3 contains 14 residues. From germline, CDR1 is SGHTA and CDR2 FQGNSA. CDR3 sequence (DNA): TGTACCAGCAGCTCCTTATTGGGGACAAGTGAGCTGTTTTTT. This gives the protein CTSSSLLGTSELFF.